This T cell receptor beta chain is from a study of cytomegalovirus exposure and HLA in healthy donors. The PCR was carried out with 60 Vbeta primers and 13 Jbeta primers. The protocol was immunoSEQ multiplex PCR, while the TCRdb copy is restricted to in-frame clones and leaves out a portion. The top ten clones hold roughly 3.2% of a sample with about 120,000 clones, 60% to 85% of them seen once. Study-wide results and limits: A missense DCLRE1C variant was associated with V- and J-gene trimming of TCR beta chains in a later analysis, and an independent cohort replicated the association.

Those who donated were healthy bone marrow donors. At the time of sampling, donors were nominally healthy, though unrecorded immune exposures were likely. This clone has just one count. Antigen: not known. This clonotype was sampled from a man aged 25-45 years in good health and CMV-seronegative. Specimen: PBMCs.

Here the CDR3 DNA reads TGTGCCAGCAGCTTAGCGCACGGACTCCTAGATACGCAGTATTTT. This translates into CASSLAHGLLDTQYF. The chain combines TRBV7-9 with TRBJ2-3, with D maybe TRBD2 (5 bases). V was cut by 0 bases and J by 5 bases, with 12 bases left in between. The CDR3 has 15 residues. Germline values: CDR1 SEHNR, CDR2 FQNEAQ (reference sequence).